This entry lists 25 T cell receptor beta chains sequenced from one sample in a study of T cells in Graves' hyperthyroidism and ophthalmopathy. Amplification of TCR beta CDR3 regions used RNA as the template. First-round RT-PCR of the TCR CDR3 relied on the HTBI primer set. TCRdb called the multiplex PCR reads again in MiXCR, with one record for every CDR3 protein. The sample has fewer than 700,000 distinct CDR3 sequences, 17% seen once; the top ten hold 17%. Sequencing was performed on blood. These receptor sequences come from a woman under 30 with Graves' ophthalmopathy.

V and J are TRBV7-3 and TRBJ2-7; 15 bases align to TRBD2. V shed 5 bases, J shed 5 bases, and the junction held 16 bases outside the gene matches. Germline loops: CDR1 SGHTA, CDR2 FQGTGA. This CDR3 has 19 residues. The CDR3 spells CASSPLGGGLAGGIHEQYF. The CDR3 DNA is TGTGCCAGCAGCCCCCTCGGGGGTGGACTAGCGGGAGGGATCCACGAGCAGTACTTC.

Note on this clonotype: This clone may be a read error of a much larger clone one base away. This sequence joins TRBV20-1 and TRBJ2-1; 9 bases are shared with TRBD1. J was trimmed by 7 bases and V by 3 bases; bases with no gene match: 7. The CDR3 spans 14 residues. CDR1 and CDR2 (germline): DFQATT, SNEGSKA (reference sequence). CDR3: CSARGQGRKNEQFF. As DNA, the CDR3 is TGCAGTGCTAGGGGACAGGGAAGGAAGAATGAGCAGTTCTTC.

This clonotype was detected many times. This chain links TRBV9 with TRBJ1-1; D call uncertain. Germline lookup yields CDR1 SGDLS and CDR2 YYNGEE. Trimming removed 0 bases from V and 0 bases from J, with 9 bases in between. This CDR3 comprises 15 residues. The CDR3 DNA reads TGTGCCAGCAGCGTAGGGGCAGGTCTGAACACTGAAGCTTTCTTT. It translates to CASSVGAGLNTEAFF.

CDR3 DNA: TGTGCCACCAGTGATATCAAAGTGAACACCGGGGAGCTGTTTTTT. This translates into CATSDIKVNTGELFF. The chain joins TRBV24-1 to TRBJ2-2; no firm D call. This CDR3 has 15 amino acids. The ends were cut back, 3 bases at V and 1 base at J, with 8 bases in the middle. Per germline, CDR1 KGHDR and CDR2 SFDVKD.

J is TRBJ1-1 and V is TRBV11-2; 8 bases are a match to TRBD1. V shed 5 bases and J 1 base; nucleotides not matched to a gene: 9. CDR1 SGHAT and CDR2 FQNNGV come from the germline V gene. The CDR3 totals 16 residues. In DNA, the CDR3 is TGTGCCAGCAGCGTCTTCCGGACAGGGAGGAACACTGAAGCTTTCTTT. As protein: CASSVFRTGRNTEAFF.

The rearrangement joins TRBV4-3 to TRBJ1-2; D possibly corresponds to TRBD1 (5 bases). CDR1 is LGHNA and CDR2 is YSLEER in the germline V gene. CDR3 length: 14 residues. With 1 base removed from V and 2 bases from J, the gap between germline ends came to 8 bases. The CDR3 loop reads CASSQAGKNYGYTF. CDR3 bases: TGCGCCAGCAGCCAAGCAGGGAAGAACTATGGCTACACCTTC.

DNA of the CDR3: TGCGCCAGCAGAAAGATGTTAGGACAGAACACTGAAGCTTTCTTT. This encodes CASRKMLGQNTEAFF. This chain links TRBV4-1 with TRBJ1-1; weak D call: TRBD1 (5 bases). V was pared by 6 bases and J by 1 base, with 15 bases between. This CDR3 spans 15 amino acids. Germline V gene data show CDR1 as MGHRA and CDR2 as YSYEKL.

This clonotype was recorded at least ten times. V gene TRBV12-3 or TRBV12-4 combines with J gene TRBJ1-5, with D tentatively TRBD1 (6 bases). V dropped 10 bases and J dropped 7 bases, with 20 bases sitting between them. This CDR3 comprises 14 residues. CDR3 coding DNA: TGTGCCACGTCACTCTCCCCGCAGGGGCAGCCCCAGCATTTT. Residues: CATSLSPQGQPQHF.

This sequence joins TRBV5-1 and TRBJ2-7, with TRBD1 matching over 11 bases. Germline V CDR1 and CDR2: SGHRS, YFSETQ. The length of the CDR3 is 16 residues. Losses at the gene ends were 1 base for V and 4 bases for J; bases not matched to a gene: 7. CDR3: CASSLRRGQGEYEQYF. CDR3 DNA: TGCGCCAGCAGCTTGCGTAGGGGACAGGGGGAATACGAGCAGTACTTC.

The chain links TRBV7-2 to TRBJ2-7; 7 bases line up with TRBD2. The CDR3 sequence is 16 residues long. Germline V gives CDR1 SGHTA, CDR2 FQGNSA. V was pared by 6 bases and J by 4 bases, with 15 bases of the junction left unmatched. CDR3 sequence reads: CASSPSEWEGRYEQYF. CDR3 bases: TGTGCCAGCAGTCCCTCCGAGTGGGAGGGTAGGTACGAGCAGTACTTC.

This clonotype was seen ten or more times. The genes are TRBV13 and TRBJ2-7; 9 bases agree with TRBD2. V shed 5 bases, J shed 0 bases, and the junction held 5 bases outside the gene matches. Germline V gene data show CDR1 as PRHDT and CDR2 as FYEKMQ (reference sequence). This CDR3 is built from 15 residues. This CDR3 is CASSTNSGSSYEQYF. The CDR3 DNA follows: TGTGCCAGCAGCACTAATAGCGGGAGCTCCTACGAGCAGTACTTC.

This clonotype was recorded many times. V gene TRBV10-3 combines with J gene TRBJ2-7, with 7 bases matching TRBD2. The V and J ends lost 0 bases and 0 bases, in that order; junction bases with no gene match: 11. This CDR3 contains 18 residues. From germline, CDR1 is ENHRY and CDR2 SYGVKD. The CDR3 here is CAISESKSVGRNSYEQYF. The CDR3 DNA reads TGTGCCATCAGTGAGTCGAAATCCGTCGGGAGGAACTCCTACGAGCAGTACTTC.

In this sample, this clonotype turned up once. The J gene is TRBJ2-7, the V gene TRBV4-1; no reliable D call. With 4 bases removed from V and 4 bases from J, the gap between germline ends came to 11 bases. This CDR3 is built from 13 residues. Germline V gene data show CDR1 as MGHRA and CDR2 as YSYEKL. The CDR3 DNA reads TGCGCCAGCAGCCGCTCGCCCTATTACGAGCAGTACTTC. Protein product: CASSRSPYYEQYF.

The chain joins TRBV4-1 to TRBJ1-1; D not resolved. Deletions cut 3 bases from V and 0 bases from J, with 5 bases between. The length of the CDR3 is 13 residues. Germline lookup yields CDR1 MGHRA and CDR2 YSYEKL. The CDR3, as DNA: TGCGCCAGCAGCCAGTACGTGAACACTGAAGCTTTCTTT. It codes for CASSQYVNTEAFF.

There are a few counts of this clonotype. The CDR3 DNA is TGTGCCAGCAGCGGACAGGGCTCTCTTAATCAGCCCCAGCATTTT. As protein: CASSGQGSLNQPQHF. The chain employs TRBV6-1 and TRBJ1-5; TRBD1 matches 8 bases. Trimming at V came to 6 bases and at J to 4 bases, leaving 8 bases not matched to a gene. The CDR3 covers 15 residues. In germline, CDR1 is MNHNS, CDR2 SASEGT.

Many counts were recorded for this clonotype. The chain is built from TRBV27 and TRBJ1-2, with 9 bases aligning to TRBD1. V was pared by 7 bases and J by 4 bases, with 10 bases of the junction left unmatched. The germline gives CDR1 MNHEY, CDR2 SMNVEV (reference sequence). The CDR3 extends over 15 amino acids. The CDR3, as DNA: TGTGCCAGCAAGGGACAGGGTGTTCCCGTCTATGGCTACACCTTC. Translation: CASKGQGVPVYGYTF.

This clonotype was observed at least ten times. The CDR3 spells CASSRLTEMNTEAFF. The CDR3 DNA is TGTGCCAGCAGTCGGTTGACAGAGATGAACACTGAAGCTTTCTTT. V and J are TRBV27 and TRBJ1-1, with a possible D match to TRBD1 (5 bases). The germline CDR1 and CDR2 sequences are MNHEY and SMNVEV (reference sequence). The V end lost 5 bases, the J end lost 0 bases, and 13 bases lay between the germline ends. The CDR3 contains 15 residues.

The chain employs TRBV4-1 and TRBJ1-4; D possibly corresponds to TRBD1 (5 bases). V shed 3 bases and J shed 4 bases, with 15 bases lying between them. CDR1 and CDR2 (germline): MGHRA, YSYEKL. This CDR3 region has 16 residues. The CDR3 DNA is TGCGCCAGCAGCCAGAAGCCTCAGGGATATAATGAAAAACTGTTTTTT. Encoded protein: CASSQKPQGYNEKLFF.

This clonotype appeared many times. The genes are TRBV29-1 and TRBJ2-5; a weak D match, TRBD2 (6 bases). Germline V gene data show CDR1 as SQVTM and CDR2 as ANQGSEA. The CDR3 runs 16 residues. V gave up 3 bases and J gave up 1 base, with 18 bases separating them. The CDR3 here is CSVEGGAEVGQETQYF. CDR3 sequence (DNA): TGCAGCGTTGAGGGCGGGGCTGAGGTGGGCCAAGAGACCCAGTACTTC.

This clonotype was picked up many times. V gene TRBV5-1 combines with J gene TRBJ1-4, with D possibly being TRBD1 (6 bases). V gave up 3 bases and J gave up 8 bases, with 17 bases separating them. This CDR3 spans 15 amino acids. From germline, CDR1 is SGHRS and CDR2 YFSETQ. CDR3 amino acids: CASSSTGNKGEKLFF. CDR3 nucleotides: TGCGCCAGCAGCTCGACAGGAAATAAGGGGGAAAAACTGTTTTTT.

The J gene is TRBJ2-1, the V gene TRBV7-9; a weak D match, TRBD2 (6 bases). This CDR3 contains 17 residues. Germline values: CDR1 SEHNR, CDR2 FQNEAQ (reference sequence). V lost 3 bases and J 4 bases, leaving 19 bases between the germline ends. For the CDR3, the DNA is TGTGCCAGCAGCTTCCATTCCCGGAGGGTACCATACAATGAGCAGTTCTTC. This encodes CASSFHSRRVPYNEQFF.

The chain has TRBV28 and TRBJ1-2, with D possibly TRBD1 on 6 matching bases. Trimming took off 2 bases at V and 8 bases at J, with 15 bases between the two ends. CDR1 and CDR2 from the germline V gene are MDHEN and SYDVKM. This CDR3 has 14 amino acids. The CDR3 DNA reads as TGTGCCAGCAGTTTAAGGGGGGCCTTAGGGGGCTACACCTTC. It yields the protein CASSLRGALGGYTF.

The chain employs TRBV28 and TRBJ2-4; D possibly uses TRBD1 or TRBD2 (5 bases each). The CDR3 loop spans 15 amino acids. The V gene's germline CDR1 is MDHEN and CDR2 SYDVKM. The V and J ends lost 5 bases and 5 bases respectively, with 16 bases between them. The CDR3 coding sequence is TGTGCCAGCAGTCCAAACCGGGGCATACAAAACATTCAGTACTTC. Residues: CASSPNRGIQNIQYF.

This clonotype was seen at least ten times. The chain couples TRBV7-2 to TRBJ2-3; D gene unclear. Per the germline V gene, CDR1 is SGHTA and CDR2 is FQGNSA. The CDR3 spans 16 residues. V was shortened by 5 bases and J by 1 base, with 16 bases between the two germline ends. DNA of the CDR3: TGTGCCAGCAGCGCCTTGGGGTTTGGGGGCACAGATACGCAGTATTTT. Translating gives CASSALGFGGTDTQYF. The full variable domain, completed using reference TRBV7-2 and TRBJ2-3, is GAGVSQSPSNKVTEKGKDVELRCDPISGHTALYWYRQSLGQGLEFLIYFQGNSAPDKSGLPSDRFSAERTGGSVSTLTIQRTQQEDSAVYLCASSALGFGGTDTQYFGPGTRLTVL.

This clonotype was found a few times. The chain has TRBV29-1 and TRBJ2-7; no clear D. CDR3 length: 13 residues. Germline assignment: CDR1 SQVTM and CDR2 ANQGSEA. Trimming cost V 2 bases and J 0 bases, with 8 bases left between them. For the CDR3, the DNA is TGCAGCGTTGAAACCGAGCACTCCTACGAGCAGTACTTC. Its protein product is CSVETEHSYEQYF.